This TCR beta chain was documented in a study of graft-versus-host responses after intestinal transplantation. Overall study: Isolated intestinal, liver-intestinal, or multivisceral transplants were what recipients had. Anti-thymocyte globulin served as induction for all recipients, who then took tacrolimus and steroids for approximately three years. Study outcomes and limitations: GvH clones turned up in recipient marrow; some had shown up first in ileum or blood.

Of note for this clone: Its antigen remains unknown.

Assay: immunoSEQ multiplex PCR; the TCRdb copy retains only in-frame clones and omits some. The table has around 92,000 clones, about 84% seen once. Trimming took off 11 bases at V and 2 bases at J, with 21 bases between the two ends. The CDR3 is 16 residues long. The clonotype was recovered from a human patient who received an intestinal transplant, so some T cells may come from the graft donor. The input for sequencing was PBMCs, taken 255 days after intestinal transplant. The chain joins TRBV23-1 to TRBJ1-4; D is perhaps TRBD1 (6 bases). TRBV23-1 is sorted into the ORF group, with uncertain function. The CDR3 region has the DNA TGCGCCGGAGAACAGGGAAAATCGTCCACTAATGAAAAACTGTTTTTT. Its translation: CAGEQGKSSTNEKLFF.